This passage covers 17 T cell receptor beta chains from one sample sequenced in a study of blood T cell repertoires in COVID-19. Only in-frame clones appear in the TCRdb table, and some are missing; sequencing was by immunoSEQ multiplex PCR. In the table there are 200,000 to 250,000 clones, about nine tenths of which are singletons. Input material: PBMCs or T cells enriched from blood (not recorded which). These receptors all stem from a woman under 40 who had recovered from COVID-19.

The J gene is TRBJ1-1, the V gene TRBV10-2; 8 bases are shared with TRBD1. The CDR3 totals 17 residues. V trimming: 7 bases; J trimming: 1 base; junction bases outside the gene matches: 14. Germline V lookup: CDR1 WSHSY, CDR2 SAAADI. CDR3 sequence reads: CASKKVPTGTGNTEAFF. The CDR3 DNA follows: TGCGCCAGCAAAAAGGTTCCCACCGGGACAGGGAACACTGAAGCTTTCTTT.

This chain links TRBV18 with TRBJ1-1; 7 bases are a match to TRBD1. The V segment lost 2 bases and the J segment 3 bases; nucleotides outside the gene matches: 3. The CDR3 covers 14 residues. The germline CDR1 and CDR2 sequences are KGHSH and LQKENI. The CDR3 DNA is TGTGCCAGCTCACCATTTGACAGGGACACTGAAGCTTTCTTT. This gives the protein CASSPFDRDTEAFF. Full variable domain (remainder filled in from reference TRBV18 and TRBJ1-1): NAGVMQNPRHLVRRRGQEARLRCSPMKGHSHVYWYRQLPEEGLKFMVYLQKENIIDESGMPKERFSAEFPKEGPSILRIQQVVRGDSAAYFCASSPFDRDTEAFFGQGTRLTVV.

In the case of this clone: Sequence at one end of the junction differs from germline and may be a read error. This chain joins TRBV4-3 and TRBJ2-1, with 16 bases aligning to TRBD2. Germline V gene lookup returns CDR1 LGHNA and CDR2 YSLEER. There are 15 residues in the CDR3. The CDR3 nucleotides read TGCGCCAGCAGCCAAGATCCGGGACTAGCGGGGGGGTTCGTCTTC. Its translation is CASSQDPGLAGGFVF.

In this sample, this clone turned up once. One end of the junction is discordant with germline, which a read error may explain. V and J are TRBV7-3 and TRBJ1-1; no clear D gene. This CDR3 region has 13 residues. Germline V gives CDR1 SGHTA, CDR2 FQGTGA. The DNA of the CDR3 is TGTGCCAGCAGCTTAGGGGATAACGGGAGGCGGCACTTT. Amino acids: CASSLGDNGRRHF.

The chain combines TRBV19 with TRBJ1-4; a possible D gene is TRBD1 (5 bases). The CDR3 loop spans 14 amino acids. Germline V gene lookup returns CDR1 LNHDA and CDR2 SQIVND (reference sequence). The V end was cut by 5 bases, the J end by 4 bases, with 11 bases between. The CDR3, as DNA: TGTGCCAGTAGTCGACAGTCAGATAATGAAAAACTGTTTTTT. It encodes CASSRQSDNEKLFF.

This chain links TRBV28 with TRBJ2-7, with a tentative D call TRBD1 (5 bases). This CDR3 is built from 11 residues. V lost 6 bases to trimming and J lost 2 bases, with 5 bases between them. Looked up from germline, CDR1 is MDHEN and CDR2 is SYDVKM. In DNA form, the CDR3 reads TGTGCCAGCAGGACAGCCTACGAGCAGTACTTC. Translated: CASRTAYEQYF.

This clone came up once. CDR3 protein: CASTLTENTEAFF. The CDR3 nucleotides read TGTGCCAGTACCCTTACAGAGAACACTGAAGCTTTCTTT. The rearrangement uses TRBV19 and TRBJ1-1, with no clear D. Between the trimmed V and J ends, which lost 7 bases and 1 base, there was a span of 10 bases. Germline CDR1 and CDR2: LNHDA and SQIVND (reference sequence). This CDR3 is built from 13 residues.

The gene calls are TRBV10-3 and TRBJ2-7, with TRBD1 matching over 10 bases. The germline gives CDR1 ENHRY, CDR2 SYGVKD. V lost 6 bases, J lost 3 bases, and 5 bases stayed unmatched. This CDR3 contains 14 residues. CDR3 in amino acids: CAISATGGDYEQYF. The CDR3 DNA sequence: TGTGCCATCAGCGCGACAGGGGGCGACTACGAGCAGTACTTC.

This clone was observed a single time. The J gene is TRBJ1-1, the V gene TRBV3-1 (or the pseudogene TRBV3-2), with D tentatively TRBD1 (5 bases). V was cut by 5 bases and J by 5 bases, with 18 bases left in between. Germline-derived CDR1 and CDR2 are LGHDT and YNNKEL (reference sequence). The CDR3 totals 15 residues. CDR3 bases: TGTGCCAGCAGCGCCCCCGGGCAGGGAGGGACTGAAGCTTTCTTT. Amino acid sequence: CASSAPGQGGTEAFF.

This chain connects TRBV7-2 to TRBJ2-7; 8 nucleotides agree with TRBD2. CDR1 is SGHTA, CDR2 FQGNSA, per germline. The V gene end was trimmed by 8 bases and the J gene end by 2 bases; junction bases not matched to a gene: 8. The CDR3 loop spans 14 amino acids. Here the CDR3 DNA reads TGTGCCAGCCTGACCGGGGGGGGTGCCTACGAGCAGTACTTC. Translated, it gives CASLTGGGAYEQYF.

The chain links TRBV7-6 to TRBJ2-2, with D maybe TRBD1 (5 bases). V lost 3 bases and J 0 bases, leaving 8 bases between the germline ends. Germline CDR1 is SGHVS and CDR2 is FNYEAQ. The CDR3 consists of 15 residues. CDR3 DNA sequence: TGTGCCAGCAGCTTGACAGCTACGAACACCGGGGAGCTGTTTTTT. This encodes CASSLTATNTGELFF.

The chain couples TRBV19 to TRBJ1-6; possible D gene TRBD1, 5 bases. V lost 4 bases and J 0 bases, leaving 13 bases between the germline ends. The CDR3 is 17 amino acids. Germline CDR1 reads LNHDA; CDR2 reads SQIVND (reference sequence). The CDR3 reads CASSKGQESSYNSPLHF. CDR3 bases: TGTGCCAGTAGTAAGGGGCAGGAGAGCTCCTATAATTCACCCCTCCACTTT.

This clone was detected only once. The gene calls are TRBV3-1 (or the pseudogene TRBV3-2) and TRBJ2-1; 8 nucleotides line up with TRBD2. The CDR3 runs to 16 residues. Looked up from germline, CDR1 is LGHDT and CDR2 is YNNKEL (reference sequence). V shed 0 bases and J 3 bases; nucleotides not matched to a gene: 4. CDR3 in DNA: TGTGCCAGCAGCCAAGATGGTCTAGCGGGCTACAATGAGCAGTTCTTC. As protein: CASSQDGLAGYNEQFF.

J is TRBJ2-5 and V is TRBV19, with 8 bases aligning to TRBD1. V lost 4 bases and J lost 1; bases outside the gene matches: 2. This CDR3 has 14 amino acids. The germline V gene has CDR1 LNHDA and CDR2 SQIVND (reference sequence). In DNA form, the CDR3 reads TGTGCCAGTAGTAGTGGACAGGGCCAAGAGACCCAGTACTTC. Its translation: CASSSGQGQETQYF.

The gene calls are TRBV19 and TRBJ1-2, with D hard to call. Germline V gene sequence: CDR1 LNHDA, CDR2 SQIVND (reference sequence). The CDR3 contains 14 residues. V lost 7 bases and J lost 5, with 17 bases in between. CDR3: CASNPDLDGYGYTF. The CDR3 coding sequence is TGTGCCAGTAACCCTGATCTAGACGGGTATGGCTACACCTTC.

CDR3 sequence reads: CASSQEDGGYTGELFF. The CDR3 DNA sequence: TGCGCCAGCAGCCAAGAGGATGGGGGGTACACCGGGGAGCTGTTTTTT. The chain carries TRBV4-3 and TRBJ2-2; TRBD2 is a possible D gene (6 bases). V was clipped by 0 bases and J by 3 bases, with 11 bases between them. The CDR3 has 16 amino acids. Germline V gives CDR1 LGHNA, CDR2 YSLEER.

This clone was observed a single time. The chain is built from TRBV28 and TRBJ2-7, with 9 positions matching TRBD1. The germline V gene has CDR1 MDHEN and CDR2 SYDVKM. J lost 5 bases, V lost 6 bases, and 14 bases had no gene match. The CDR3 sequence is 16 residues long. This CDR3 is CASRYGLWDRAHEQYF. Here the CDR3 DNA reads TGTGCCAGCAGGTATGGGCTCTGGGACAGGGCCCACGAGCAGTACTTC.